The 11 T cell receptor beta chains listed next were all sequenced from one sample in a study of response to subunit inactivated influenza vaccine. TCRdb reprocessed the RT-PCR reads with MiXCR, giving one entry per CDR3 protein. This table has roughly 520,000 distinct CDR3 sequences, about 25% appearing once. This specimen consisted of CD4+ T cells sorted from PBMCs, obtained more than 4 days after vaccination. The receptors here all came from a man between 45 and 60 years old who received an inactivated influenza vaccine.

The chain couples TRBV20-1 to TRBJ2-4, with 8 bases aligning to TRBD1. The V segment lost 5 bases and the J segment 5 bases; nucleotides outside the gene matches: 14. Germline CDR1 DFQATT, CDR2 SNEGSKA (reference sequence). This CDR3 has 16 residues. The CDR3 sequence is CSAPRDRGAWENIQYF. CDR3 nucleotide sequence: TGCAGTGCTCCCCGAGACAGGGGTGCTTGGGAAAACATTCAGTACTTC.

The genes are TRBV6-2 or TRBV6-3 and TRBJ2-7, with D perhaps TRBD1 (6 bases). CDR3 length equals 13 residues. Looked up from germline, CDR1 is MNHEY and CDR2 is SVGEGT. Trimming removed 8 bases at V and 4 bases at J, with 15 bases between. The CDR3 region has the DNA TGTGCCAGCTGCCGAACAGGGACGTACGAGCAGTACTTC. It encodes CASCRTGTYEQYF.

The CDR3 sequence: CSASPSGGHSPTDTQYF. In DNA, the CDR3 is TGCAGTGCTAGCCCGAGCGGGGGCCATAGCCCCACAGATACGCAGTATTTT. This chain connects TRBV20-1 to TRBJ2-3, with 8 bases lining up with TRBD2. V shed 3 bases, J shed 2 bases, and the junction held 13 bases outside the gene matches. There are 17 residues in the CDR3. Germline values: CDR1 DFQATT, CDR2 SNEGSKA (reference sequence).

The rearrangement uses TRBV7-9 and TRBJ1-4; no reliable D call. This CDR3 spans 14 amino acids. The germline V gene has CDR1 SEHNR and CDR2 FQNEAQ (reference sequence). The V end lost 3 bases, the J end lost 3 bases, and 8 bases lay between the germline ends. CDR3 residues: CASSFNQPNEKLFF. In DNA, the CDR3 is TGTGCCAGCAGCTTCAATCAACCTAATGAAAAACTGTTTTTT.

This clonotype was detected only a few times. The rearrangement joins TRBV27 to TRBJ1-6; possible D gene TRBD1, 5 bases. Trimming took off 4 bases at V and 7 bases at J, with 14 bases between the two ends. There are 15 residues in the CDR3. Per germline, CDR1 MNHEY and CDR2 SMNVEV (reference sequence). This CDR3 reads CASSSTGTINSPLHF. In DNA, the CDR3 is TGTGCCAGCAGTTCCACCGGGACTATCAATTCACCCCTCCACTTT.

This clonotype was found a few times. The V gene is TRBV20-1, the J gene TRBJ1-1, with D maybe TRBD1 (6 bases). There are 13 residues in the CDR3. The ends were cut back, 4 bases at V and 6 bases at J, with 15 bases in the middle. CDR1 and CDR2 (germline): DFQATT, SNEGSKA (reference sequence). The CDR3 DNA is TGCAGTGCTAAGAGGGGGTCCTTCGCTGAAGCTTTCTTT. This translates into CSAKRGSFAEAFF.

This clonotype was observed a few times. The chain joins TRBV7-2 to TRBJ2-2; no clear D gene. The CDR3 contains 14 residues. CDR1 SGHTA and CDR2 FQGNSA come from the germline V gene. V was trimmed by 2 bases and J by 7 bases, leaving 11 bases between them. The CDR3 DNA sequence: TGTGCCAGCAGCTTAACCTCAATCGGCGGGGAGCTGTTTTTT. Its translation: CASSLTSIGGELFF.

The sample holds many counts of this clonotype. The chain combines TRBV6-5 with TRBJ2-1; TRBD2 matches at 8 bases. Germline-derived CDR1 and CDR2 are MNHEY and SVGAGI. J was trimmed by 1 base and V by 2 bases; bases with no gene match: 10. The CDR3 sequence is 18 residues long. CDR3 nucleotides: TGTGCCAGCAGTTACGGCTATCGGGAGGGCCGGTCCTACAATGAGCAGTTCTTC. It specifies CASSYGYREGRSYNEQFF.

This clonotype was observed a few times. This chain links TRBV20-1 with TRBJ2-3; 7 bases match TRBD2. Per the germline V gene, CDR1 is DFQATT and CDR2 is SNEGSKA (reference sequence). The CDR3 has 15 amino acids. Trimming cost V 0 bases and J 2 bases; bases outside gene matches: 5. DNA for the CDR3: TGCAGTGCTAGAGATCTGACTAGCCCCACAGATACGCAGTATTTT. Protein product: CSARDLTSPTDTQYF.

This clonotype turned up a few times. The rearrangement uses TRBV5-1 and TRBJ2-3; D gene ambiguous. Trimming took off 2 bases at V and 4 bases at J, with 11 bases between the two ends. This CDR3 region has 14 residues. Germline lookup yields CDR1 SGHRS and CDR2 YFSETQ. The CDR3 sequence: CASSLHRPADTQYF. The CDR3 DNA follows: TGCGCCAGCAGCTTACATCGACCCGCAGATACGCAGTATTTT.

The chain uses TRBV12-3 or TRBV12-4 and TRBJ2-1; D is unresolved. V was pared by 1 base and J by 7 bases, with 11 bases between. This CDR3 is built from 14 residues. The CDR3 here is CASSLGLGINEQFF. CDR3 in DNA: TGTGCCAGCAGTTTAGGGCTGGGAATAAATGAGCAGTTCTTC.